The following is a TCR beta chain sequence with its context. No antigen is known for it. This record comes from a study of cytomegalovirus exposure and HLA in healthy donors. 60 Vbeta and 13 Jbeta primers were used in PCR. Libraries were prepared by immunoSEQ multiplex PCR; TCRdb keeps only in-frame clonotypes and omits some of them. The sample has around 200,000 clones; almost 80% are singletons. Points from the study as a whole: A missense DCLRE1C variant was associated with V- and J-gene trimming of TCR beta chains in a later analysis, and an independent cohort replicated the association.

The sequenced sample was PBMCs. The TCR originated in a male donor in good health and CMV-seronegative.

CDR3 region: CASSLVTEAYGYTF. The CDR3 DNA reads as TGTGCCAGCAGTTTAGTAACAGAAGCCTATGGCTACACCTTC. The chain employs TRBV28 and TRBJ1-2; D unresolved. The CDR3 contains 14 residues. CDR1 is MDHEN and CDR2 is SYDVKM in the germline V gene. Trimming left V 2 bases short and J 4 bases short, with 11 bases between.